Listed here are 16 T cell receptor beta chains from one sample, sequenced in a study of identical twins. TCRdb used MiXCR to reprocess the 5' RACE reads, holding one entry per CDR3 protein. The sample records around 500,000 distinct CDR3 sequences, around 14% being singletons. The data were also submitted as part of a second study, on yellow fever vaccine responses in identical twins.

The sample was CD4+ T cells sorted from blood. Every receptor here comes from a woman aged 18-30 years in good health.

This clonotype was detected ten times or more. The rearrangement joins TRBV6-1 to TRBJ2-1; no reliable D call. The CDR3 is 12 amino acids. CDR1 and CDR2 (germline): MNHNS, SASEGT. The V and J ends lost 8 bases and 9 bases respectively, with 14 bases between them. CDR3 in DNA: TGTGCCAGCTGGAATCTTTTACGTGAGCAGTTCTTC. It encodes CASWNLLREQFF.

The chain carries TRBV12-3 or TRBV12-4 and TRBJ2-1, with 11 bases identical to TRBD2. With V trimmed by 6 bases and J by 3 bases, 10 bases remained unmatched. The CDR3 consists of 17 residues. CDR3 residues: CASSPTATSGNYNEQFF. The CDR3 DNA reads TGTGCCAGCAGCCCCACCGCGACTAGCGGGAACTACAATGAGCAGTTCTTC.

Many counts were recorded for this clonotype. This rearrangement joins TRBV6-2 or TRBV6-3 to TRBJ1-1, with 7 nucleotides matching TRBD1. Looked up from germline, CDR1 is MNHEY and CDR2 is SVGEGT. The CDR3 totals 14 residues. Trimming took 2 bases from V and 4 from J; bases not matched to a gene: 4. Here the CDR3 reads CASSYLQGGTEAFF. CDR3 coding DNA: TGTGCCAGCAGTTACCTCCAGGGGGGCACTGAAGCTTTCTTT.

The V and J genes are TRBV6-1 and TRBJ2-3; D not certain. The V end was cut by 7 bases, the J end by 2 bases, with 7 bases between. Looked up from germline, CDR1 is MNHNS and CDR2 is SASEGT. The CDR3 runs 12 residues. The CDR3 DNA reads as TGTGCCAGCAAAATAGTCACAGATACGCAGTATTTT. The encoded protein is CASKIVTDTQYF.

This clonotype was recorded at least ten times. The rearrangement uses TRBV25-1 and TRBJ2-7, with D perhaps TRBD2 (6 bases). The CDR3 is 13 residues long. CDR1 and CDR2 from the germline V gene are MGHDK and SYGVNS. The V gene lost 4 bases and the J gene lost 2 bases, with 9 bases spanning the gap. In DNA form, the CDR3 reads TGTGCCAGCAGTGGGACTACTACCTACGAGCAGTACTTC. Amino acids: CASSGTTTYEQYF.

This clonotype showed up just a few times. This chain connects TRBV12-5 to TRBJ2-1, with D perhaps matching TRBD1 or TRBD2 (5 bases each). The CDR3 consists of 16 residues. Trimming left V 1 base short and J 11 bases short, with 21 bases between. Germline V CDR1 and CDR2: LGHNT, FRNRAP. The CDR3 DNA sequence: TGTGCTAGTGGTTTGGATTTATCCTTGCGGGTGGGGCAGCAGTTCTTC. Encoded protein: CASGLDLSLRVGQQFF.

This clonotype appeared many times. The chain recombines TRBV6-2 or TRBV6-3 with TRBJ1-1, with no clear D. CDR3 length: 12 amino acids. Germline V gene lookup returns CDR1 MNHEY and CDR2 SVGEGT. The ends were cut back, 6 bases at V and 3 bases at J, with 8 bases in the middle. This chain's CDR3 is CASRHGDTEAFF. The CDR3 DNA is TGTGCCAGCAGACACGGGGACACTGAAGCTTTCTTT.

The sample holds a few counts of this clonotype. J is TRBJ2-1 and V is TRBV12-3 or TRBV12-4; D may be TRBD1 (5 bases). V lost 2 bases, J lost 2 bases, and 7 bases lay in between. The CDR3 contains 14 residues. The CDR3 is CASSLRTTYNEQFF. The CDR3 DNA reads TGTGCCAGCAGTTTAAGGACAACCTACAATGAGCAGTTCTTC.

The CDR3 DNA sequence: TGTGCCAGCAGGTTTGGGACTAGCGGTGGACAGACCCAGTACTTC. It encodes CASRFGTSGGQTQYF. This sequence joins TRBV7-8 and TRBJ2-5; 11 bases line up with TRBD2. Germline V gene sequence: CDR1 SGHVS, CDR2 FQNEAQ. This CDR3 has 15 residues. V lost 6 bases to trimming and J lost 6 bases; unmatched junction nucleotides: 9.

This clonotype came up a few times. The chain couples TRBV11-2 to TRBJ1-2, with 10 positions matching TRBD1. There are 17 residues in the CDR3. Germline V gene lookup returns CDR1 SGHAT and CDR2 FQNNGV. V lost 6 bases to trimming and J lost 6 bases; unmatched junction nucleotides: 16. CDR3 sequence (DNA): TGTGCCAGCAGGCGACCGGGGACAGGGGAACTTTTGGATGGCTACACCTTC. Amino acids: CASRRPGTGELLDGYTF.

The V and J genes are TRBV2 and TRBJ2-1; D uncertain. This CDR3 has 13 amino acids. V was trimmed by 3 bases and J by 5 bases, leaving 8 bases between them. The germline V gene encodes CDR1 SNHLY and CDR2 FYNNEI. The CDR3 nucleotides are TGTGCCAGCAGTGAGGACGGCCACAATGAGCAGTTCTTC. This encodes CASSEDGHNEQFF.

This clonotype turned up a few times. The chain uses TRBV29-1 and TRBJ2-5, with TRBD1 matching 7 bases. This CDR3 has 15 amino acids. Germline CDR1 is SQVTM and CDR2 is ANQGSEA. J was trimmed by 5 bases and V by 3 bases; bases with no gene match: 12. This chain's CDR3 is CSVERPRQGPETQYF. In DNA form, the CDR3 reads TGCAGCGTTGAGAGGCCGAGACAGGGCCCGGAGACCCAGTACTTC.

The CDR3 sequence is CASKGTGAQPQHF. The CDR3 coding sequence is TGTGCCAGCAAGGGTACGGGTGCTCAGCCCCAGCATTTT. The genes are TRBV2 and TRBJ1-5; D not certain. Germline CDR1 is SNHLY and CDR2 is FYNNEI. Trimming removed 7 bases at V and 6 bases at J, with 13 bases between. The length of the CDR3 is 13 residues.

This chain links TRBV28 with TRBJ2-3; no definite D call. The V gene lost 7 bases and the J gene lost 4 bases, with 9 bases spanning the gap. The CDR3 consists of 12 residues. Germline V gives CDR1 MDHEN, CDR2 SYDVKM. The CDR3 loop is CASMAAADTQYF. Here the CDR3 DNA reads TGTGCCAGCATGGCGGCAGCAGATACGCAGTATTTT.

This chain connects TRBV3-1 to TRBJ2-7; TRBD2 agrees at 9 bases. CDR1 is LGHDT, CDR2 YNNKEL, per germline (reference sequence). The CDR3 is made up of 16 amino acids. The ends lost 2 bases at V and 0 bases at J; junction bases unmatched: 5. The CDR3 DNA follows: TGTGCCAGCAGCCAACTAGCGGGAAAGAGCTCCTACGAGCAGTACTTC. Its translation is CASSQLAGKSSYEQYF.

This chain uses TRBV7-2 with TRBJ2-5; 11 nucleotides align to TRBD1. With V trimmed by 3 bases and J by 5 bases, 8 bases remained unmatched. The length of the CDR3 is 16 residues. The germline CDR1 and CDR2 sequences are SGHTA and FQGNSA. CDR3 nucleotide sequence: TGTGCCAGCAGCTTCGGTGGACAGGGGGCACGTGAGACCCAGTACTTC. It codes for CASSFGGQGARETQYF.